The 4 T cell receptor beta chains reported below all come from one sample, sequenced in a study of blood T cell repertoires in COVID-19. Here immunoSEQ multiplex PCR was the method, and the copy in TCRdb shows in-frame clones only, minus some. Among 150,000 to 200,000 clones listed, 82% were seen once. Source material: peripheral blood. The source is a woman between 65 and 79 years old with acute or convalescent COVID-19.

This clone was found once. This sequence joins TRBV28 and TRBJ1-4, with D possibly TRBD1 on 5 matching bases. Germline V CDR1 and CDR2: MDHEN, SYDVKM. V lost 2 bases, J lost 2 bases, and 9 bases lay in between. The CDR3 covers 15 residues. CDR3 bases: TGTGCCAGCAGTTTACAGGGTGGCACTAATGAAAAACTGTTTTTT. It translates to CASSLQGGTNEKLFF.

The genes are TRBV7-2 and TRBJ2-2, with 10 bases lining up with TRBD2. Germline V gene sequence: CDR1 SGHTA, CDR2 FQGNSA. This CDR3 region has 17 residues. V dropped 5 bases and J dropped 2; count of bases not matched to a gene: 8. The CDR3 bases are TGTGCCAGCAGCCCGACTAGCGGGTCCTTTAACACCGGGGAGCTGTTTTTT. This sequence encodes CASSPTSGSFNTGELFF.

This clone was counted between two and nine times. The rearrangement uses TRBV25-1 and TRBJ2-2, with a possible D match to TRBD1 (5 bases). Germline V CDR1 and CDR2: MGHDK, SYGVNS. Trimming pared 5 bases from V and 1 base from J, leaving 8 bases between. The CDR3 has 14 residues. CDR3: CASSWTRNTGELFF. Here the CDR3 DNA reads TGTGCCAGCAGTTGGACAAGGAACACCGGGGAGCTGTTTTTT.

The chain employs TRBV5-1 and TRBJ2-7; TRBD1 matches 10 bases. Germline values: CDR1 SGHRS, CDR2 YFSETQ. The V segment lost 0 bases and the J segment 3 bases; nucleotides outside the gene matches: 0. The CDR3 runs 14 residues. For the CDR3, the DNA is TGCGCCAGCAGCTTGGGGGACAGGGGCTACGAGCAGTACTTC. This sequence encodes CASSLGDRGYEQYF.